The sequence of this T cell receptor (beta chain) was determined in a study of blood T cell repertoires in COVID-19 (dated by TCRdb to 2019 to 2021). Looking at the study overall: Samples covering the acute and convalescent phases of COVID-19 were provided by collaborators in the United States, Italy and Spain. The material from the prospective study consisted of cDNA or gDNA derived from T cells, B-cell-depleted T cells, or PBMCs. Subjects who had been exposed to COVID-19, were actively infected with it, or had recovered from it provided the deeply sampled blood TCRbeta repertoires that made up the dataset. The repertoires were released in a freely available public database meant as a resource for research on the immune response to SARS-CoV-2. Samples came from the ongoing ImmuneRACE study (first 160 participants) plus 1,254 subjects from 6 global collaborators. Nearly every sample came with metadata listing a de-identified subject ID, COVID-19 status, age in years and sex. Where HLA class I and class II types were available, the types were taken from metadata supplied by the sample provider, not from assay-based typing. General conclusions and limits of the study: The quantity of clinical and demographic metadata differed by source and by participant and was supplied without curation.

In the prospective study, participants were about 18 to 90 years old, resided in 24 geographic areas of the United States, and were enrolled through a virtual design. To assign participants to cohorts, the prospective study relied on clinical history that participants themselves reported in a screening survey and a study questionnaire. In the prospective study, whole blood, serum and a nasopharyngeal or oropharyngeal swab were collected from each participant by mobile phlebotomists. Additional blood draws and questionnaires over a 2-month period could optionally be provided by prospective study participants. Prospective study blood samples were shipped either frozen or at room temperature before DNA extraction. The immunoSEQ Assay, a bias-controlled multiplex PCR, was used to amplify TCRbeta CDR3 regions from genomic DNA. Regarding the original processing steps: Within the assay, amplification of reference gene primers was used to estimate how many nucleated cells each sample contained. To quantify the absolute abundance of each unique TCRbeta CDR3 rearrangement, sequence reads were collapsed and filtered. For each sample, productive Simpson clonality was calculated as the square root of Simpson's diversity index over productive rearrangements. Here the immuneACCESS table is served through TCRdb, limited to in-frame sequences with V and J called. Missing clones are a known gap in these copies; in checked studies unresolved V genes cover under half, and the rest lacks a known reason. That table furnishes V, J and clone size, whereas the DNA furnished D and trimming. The table for this sample lists under 250,000 clones; around 84% of them were counted only once. Around 4% of the sample goes to the ten largest clones.

As for this clone: Its antigen remains undetermined. Within one base of it there is no much larger clone, and no base qualities were kept.

The junction carries 14 bases between V and J, which are trimmed by 6 bases and 0 bases respectively. The CDR3 runs 16 residues from the cysteine to the phenylalanine. The read is trimmed to its CDR3 DNA, 48 bases read in frame from base 1. The germline V gene gives CDR1 as MDHEN and CDR2 as SYDVKM. The V gene is TRBV28 and the J gene is TRBJ2-2, with TRBD2 perhaps the D gene, on 5 matching bases. The TCR originated in a young man with acute COVID-19. The sequenced material came from PBMCs or T cells enriched from blood (not recorded which). The CDR3 protein: CASRLWTGTNTGELFF. The bases are TGTGCCAGCAGACTATGGACGGGGACGAACACCGGGGAGCTGTTTTTT.